Following are 8 T cell receptor beta chains from one sample sequenced in a study of T cells in Graves' hyperthyroidism and ophthalmopathy (dated by TCRdb to the late 2010s). Library prep was done by multiplex PCR. The data were produced on an Illumina HiSeq 2000. The TCR beta CDR3 regions were amplified from the RNA transcripts. The TCR CDR3 was subjected to a first round of RT-PCR using the HTBI primer set and the Qiagen OneStep RT-PCR kit. TCRdb cleaned the public reads at Q25 with fastp, built clones with MiXCR and kept in-frame beta chains. Duplicate CDR3 protein sequences are folded into a single record with the most common DNA and genes. In this sample the table shows some 770,000 distinct CDR3 sequences, 16% of which occur a single time. The ten largest clones capture 8.4% of the sample. What was sequenced was blood. The receptors here all came from a man between 18 and 29 years old with Graves' hyperthyroidism.

Many counts were recorded for this clonotype. The gene calls are TRBV5-5 and TRBJ2-2; TRBD2 aligns across 16 bases. J was trimmed by 3 bases and V by 3 bases; bases with no gene match: 8. The CDR3 totals 19 residues. The germline V gene encodes CDR1 SGHKS and CDR2 YYEKEE (reference sequence). CDR3 sequence: CASSWNPGLAGGYTGELFF. The CDR3 coding sequence is TGTGCCAGCAGCTGGAATCCGGGACTAGCGGGAGGGTACACCGGGGAGCTGTTTTTT.

Ten or more counts support this clonotype. V is TRBV6-1 and J is TRBJ1-5, with D hard to call. Trimming pared 10 bases from V and 2 bases from J, leaving 15 bases between. Germline CDR1 reads MNHNS; CDR2 reads SASEGT. This CDR3 has 14 amino acids. CDR3 sequence: CAIESGRGNQPQHF. CDR3 sequence (DNA): TGTGCCATCGAGAGCGGAAGGGGCAATCAGCCCCAGCATTTT.

CDR3 in amino acids: CASSLWGGAGIFNQPQHF. In DNA form, the CDR3 reads TGTGCCAGCAGTTTATGGGGGGGGGCAGGGATCTTCAATCAGCCCCAGCATTTT. V and J are TRBV28 and TRBJ1-5, with D tentatively TRBD1 (6 bases). The CDR3 has 18 residues. Trimming removed 0 bases at V and 3 bases at J, with 18 bases between. Per germline, CDR1 MDHEN and CDR2 SYDVKM.

Many counts were recorded for this clonotype. The rearrangement uses TRBV7-8 and TRBJ2-4; D unresolved. The V gene lost 5 bases and the J gene lost 3 bases, with 17 bases spanning the gap. The CDR3 spans 16 residues. The germline V gene encodes CDR1 SGHVS and CDR2 FQNEAQ. CDR3 sequence: CASSPILEMVKNIQYF. The CDR3 DNA reads as TGTGCCAGCAGCCCCATTCTGGAGATGGTCAAAAACATTCAGTACTTC.

V is TRBV7-9 and J is TRBJ2-1; D is uncertain. The germline V gene has CDR1 SEHNR and CDR2 FQNEAQ (reference sequence). V lost 5 bases, J lost 5 bases, and 13 bases lay in between. The CDR3 runs to 14 residues. This chain's CDR3 is CASSVEARNNEQFF. The CDR3, as DNA: TGTGCCAGCAGCGTAGAAGCCAGAAACAATGAGCAGTTCTTC.

V gene TRBV6-1 combines with J gene TRBJ1-1; D gene ambiguous. V was cut by 3 bases and J by 5 bases, with 13 bases left in between. Germline-derived CDR1 and CDR2 are MNHNS and SASEGT. The CDR3 is 14 amino acids. In nucleotides, the CDR3 is TGTGCCAGCAGTGAGAGGTCGGGGTGGACTGAAGCTTTCTTT. This gives the protein CASSERSGWTEAFF.

This clonotype came up a few times. This sequence joins TRBV12-3 or TRBV12-4 and TRBJ1-4, with 12 bases that match TRBD1. J lost 8 bases, V lost 5 bases, and 6 bases had no gene match. The CDR3 contains 15 residues. The CDR3 here is CASSPGTGGGEKLFF. In DNA, the CDR3 is TGTGCCAGCAGTCCAGGGACAGGGGGCGGCGAAAAACTGTTTTTT.

This clonotype occurred a few times. V usage is TRBV20-1 and J usage is TRBJ2-5; D unclear. Trimming removed 5 bases at V and 5 bases at J, with 15 bases between. The germline V gene has CDR1 DFQATT and CDR2 SNEGSKA (reference sequence). CDR3 length: 13 residues. The CDR3 region has the DNA TGCAGTGCTCCTCCCAAACTCCAGGAGACCCAGTACTTC. Protein sequence: CSAPPKLQETQYF.